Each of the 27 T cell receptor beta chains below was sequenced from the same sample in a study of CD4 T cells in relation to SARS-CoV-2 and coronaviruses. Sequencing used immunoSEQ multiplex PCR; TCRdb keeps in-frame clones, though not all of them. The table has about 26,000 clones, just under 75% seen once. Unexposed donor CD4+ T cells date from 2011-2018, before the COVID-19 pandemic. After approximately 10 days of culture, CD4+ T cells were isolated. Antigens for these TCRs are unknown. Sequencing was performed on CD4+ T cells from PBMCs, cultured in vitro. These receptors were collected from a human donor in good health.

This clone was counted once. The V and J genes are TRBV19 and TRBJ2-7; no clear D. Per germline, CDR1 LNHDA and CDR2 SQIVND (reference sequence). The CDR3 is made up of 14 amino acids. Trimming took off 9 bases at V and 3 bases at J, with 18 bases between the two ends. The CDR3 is CASRPSHSDYEQYF. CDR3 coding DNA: TGTGCCAGCCGCCCGTCCCACTCGGACTACGAGCAGTACTTC.

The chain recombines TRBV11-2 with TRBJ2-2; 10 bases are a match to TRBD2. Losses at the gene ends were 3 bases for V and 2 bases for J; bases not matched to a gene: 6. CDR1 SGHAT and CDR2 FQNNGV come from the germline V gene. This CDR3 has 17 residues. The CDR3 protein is CASSLVRLAGNTGELFF. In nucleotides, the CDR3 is TGTGCCAGCAGCTTGGTACGACTAGCGGGTAACACCGGGGAGCTGTTTTTT. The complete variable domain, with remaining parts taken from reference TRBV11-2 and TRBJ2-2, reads EAGVAQSPRYKIIEKRQSVAFWCNPISGHATLYWYQQILGQGPKLLIQFQNNGVVDDSQLPKDRFSAERLKGVDSTLKIQPAKLEDSAVYLCASSLVRLAGNTGELFFGEGSRLTVL.

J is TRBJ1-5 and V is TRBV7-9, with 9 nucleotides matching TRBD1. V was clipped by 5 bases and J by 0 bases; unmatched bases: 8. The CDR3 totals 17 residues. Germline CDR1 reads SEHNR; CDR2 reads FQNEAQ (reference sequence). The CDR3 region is CASSRGQGAHSNQPQHF. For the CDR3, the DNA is TGTGCCAGCAGCCGGGGACAGGGAGCCCATAGCAATCAGCCCCAGCATTTT. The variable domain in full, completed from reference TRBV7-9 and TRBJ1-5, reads DTGVSQNPRHKITKRGQNVTFRCDPISEHNRLYWYRQTLGQGPEFLTYFQNEAQLEKSRLLSDRFSAERPKGSFSTLEIQRTEQGDSAMYLCASSRGQGAHSNQPQHFGDGTRLSIL.

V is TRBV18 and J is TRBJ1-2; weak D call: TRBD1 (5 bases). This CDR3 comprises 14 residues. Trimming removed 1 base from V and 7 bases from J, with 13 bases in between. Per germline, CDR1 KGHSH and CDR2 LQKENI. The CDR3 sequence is CASSPRGDGSGYTF. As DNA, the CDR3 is TGTGCCAGCTCACCACGGGGCGATGGGAGTGGCTACACCTTC.

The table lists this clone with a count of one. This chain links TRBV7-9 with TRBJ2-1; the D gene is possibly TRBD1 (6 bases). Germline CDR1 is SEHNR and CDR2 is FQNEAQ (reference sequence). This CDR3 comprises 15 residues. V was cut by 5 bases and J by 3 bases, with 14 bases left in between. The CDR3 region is CASSPADRSYNEQFF. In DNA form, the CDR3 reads TGTGCCAGCAGCCCCGCAGACAGGAGCTACAATGAGCAGTTCTTC.

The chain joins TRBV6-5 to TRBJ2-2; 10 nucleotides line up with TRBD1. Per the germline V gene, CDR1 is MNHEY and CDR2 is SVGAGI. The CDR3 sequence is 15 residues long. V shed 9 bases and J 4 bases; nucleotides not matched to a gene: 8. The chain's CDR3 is CASQRDRGGTGELFF. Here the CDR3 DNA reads TGTGCCAGTCAACGGGACAGGGGCGGCACCGGGGAGCTGTTTTTT.

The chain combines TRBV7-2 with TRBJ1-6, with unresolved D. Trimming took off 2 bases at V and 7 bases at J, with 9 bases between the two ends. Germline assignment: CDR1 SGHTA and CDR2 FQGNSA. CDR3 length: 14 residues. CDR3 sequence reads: CASSLRRGNSPLHF. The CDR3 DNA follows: TGTGCCAGCAGCTTAAGGAGAGGGAATTCACCCCTCCACTTT.

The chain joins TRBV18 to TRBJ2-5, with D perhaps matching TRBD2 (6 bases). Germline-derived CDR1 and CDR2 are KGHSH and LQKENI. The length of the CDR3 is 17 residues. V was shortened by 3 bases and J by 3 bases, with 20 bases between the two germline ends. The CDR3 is CASSPGRHGAGKETQYF. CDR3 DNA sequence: TGTGCCAGCTCACCCGGGCGACACGGCGCGGGGAAAGAGACCCAGTACTTC. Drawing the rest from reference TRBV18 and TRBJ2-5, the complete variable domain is NAGVMQNPRHLVRRRGQEARLRCSPMKGHSHVYWYRQLPEEGLKFMVYLQKENIIDESGMPKERFSAEFPKEGPSILRIQQVVRGDSAAYFCASSPGRHGAGKETQYFGPGTRLLVL.

DNA of the CDR3: TGTGCCAGCAGCCCAGGGACTAGCACAGATACGCAGTATTTT. Translating it yields CASSPGTSTDTQYF. The rearrangement links TRBV5-6 to TRBJ2-3, with D possibly matching TRBD2 (6 bases). Per germline, CDR1 SGHDT and CDR2 YYEEEE. V gave up 4 bases and J gave up 0 bases, with 9 bases separating them. The CDR3 is 14 residues long.

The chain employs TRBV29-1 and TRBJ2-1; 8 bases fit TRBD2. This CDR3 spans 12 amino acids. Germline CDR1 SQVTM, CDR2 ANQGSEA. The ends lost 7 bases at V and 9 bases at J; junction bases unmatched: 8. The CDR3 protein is CSGKREWSEQFF. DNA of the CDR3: TGCAGCGGAAAGCGGGAGTGGAGTGAGCAGTTCTTC.

CDR3 region: CASSQDGAGGLGDTQYF. The CDR3, as DNA: TGTGCCAGCAGCCAAGACGGAGCGGGGGGGCTGGGAGATACGCAGTATTTT. The chain is built from TRBV4-2 and TRBJ2-3; TRBD2 matches 10 bases. The germline gives CDR1 LGHNA, CDR2 YNFKEQ. The CDR3 spans 17 residues. V lost 0 bases, J lost 5 bases, and 8 bases stayed unmatched.

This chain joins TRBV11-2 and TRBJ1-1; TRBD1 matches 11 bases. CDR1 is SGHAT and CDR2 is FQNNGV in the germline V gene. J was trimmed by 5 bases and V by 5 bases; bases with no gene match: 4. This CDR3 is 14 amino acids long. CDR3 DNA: TGTGCCAGCAGCCCGGACAGGGGGCTTACTGAAGCTTTCTTT. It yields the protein CASSPDRGLTEAFF.

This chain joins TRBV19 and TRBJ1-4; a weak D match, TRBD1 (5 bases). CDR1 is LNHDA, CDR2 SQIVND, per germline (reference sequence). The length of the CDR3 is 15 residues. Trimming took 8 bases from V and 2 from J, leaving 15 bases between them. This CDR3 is CASCRDSWTNEKLFF. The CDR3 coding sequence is TGTGCCAGTTGCCGGGACTCTTGGACTAATGAAAAACTGTTTTTT.

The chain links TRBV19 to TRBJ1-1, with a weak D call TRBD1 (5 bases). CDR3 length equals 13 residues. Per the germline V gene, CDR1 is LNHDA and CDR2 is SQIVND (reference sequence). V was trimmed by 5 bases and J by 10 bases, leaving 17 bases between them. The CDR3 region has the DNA TGTGCCAGTAGTGCAGACAGAATCCTCGGAGCTTTCTTT. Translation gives CASSADRILGAFF.

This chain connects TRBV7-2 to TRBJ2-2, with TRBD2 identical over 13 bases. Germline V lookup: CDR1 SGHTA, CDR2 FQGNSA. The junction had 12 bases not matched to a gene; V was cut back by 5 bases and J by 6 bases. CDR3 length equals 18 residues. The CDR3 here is CASSPPLLAGGRAGELFF. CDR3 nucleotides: TGTGCCAGCAGCCCGCCCTTACTAGCGGGGGGGCGGGCCGGGGAGCTGTTTTTT.

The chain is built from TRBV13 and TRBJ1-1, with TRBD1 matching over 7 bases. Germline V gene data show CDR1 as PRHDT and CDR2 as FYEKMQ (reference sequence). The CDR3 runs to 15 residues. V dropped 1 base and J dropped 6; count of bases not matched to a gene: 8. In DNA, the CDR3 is TGTGCCAGCAGCTTAGCGTTTGACAGGGAGGCTGAAGCTTTCTTT. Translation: CASSLAFDREAEAFF.

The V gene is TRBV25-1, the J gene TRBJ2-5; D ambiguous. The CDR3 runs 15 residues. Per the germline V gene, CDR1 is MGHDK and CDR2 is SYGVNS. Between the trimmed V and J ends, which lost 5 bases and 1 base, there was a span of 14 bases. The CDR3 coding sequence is TGTGCCAGCAGTCCCCCCCTCCCGCGCCAAGAGACCCAGTACTTC. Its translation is CASSPPLPRQETQYF.

CDR3 sequence: CASSFERTLYF. CDR3 nucleotides: TGCGCCAGCAGCTTCGAGCGTACCCTGTACTTC. This chain connects TRBV5-1 to TRBJ2-7; D gene unclear. Germline CDR1 is SGHRS and CDR2 is YFSETQ. The CDR3 consists of 11 residues. V was shortened by 2 bases and J by 12 bases, with 12 bases between the two germline ends.

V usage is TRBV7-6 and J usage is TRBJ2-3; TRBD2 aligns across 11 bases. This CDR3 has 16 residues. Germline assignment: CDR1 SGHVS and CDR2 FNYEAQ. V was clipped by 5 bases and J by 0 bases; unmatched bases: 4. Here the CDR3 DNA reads TGTGCCAGCAGCCTAACTAGCGGGGGAAGCACAGATACGCAGTATTTT. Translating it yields CASSLTSGGSTDTQYF.

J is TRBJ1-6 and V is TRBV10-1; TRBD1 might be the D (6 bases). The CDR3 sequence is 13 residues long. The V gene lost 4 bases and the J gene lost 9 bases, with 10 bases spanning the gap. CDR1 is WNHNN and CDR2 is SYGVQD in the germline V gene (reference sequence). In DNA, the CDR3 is TGCGCCAGCAGTGCCGACAGGACTTCACCCCTCCACTTT. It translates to CASSADRTSPLHF.

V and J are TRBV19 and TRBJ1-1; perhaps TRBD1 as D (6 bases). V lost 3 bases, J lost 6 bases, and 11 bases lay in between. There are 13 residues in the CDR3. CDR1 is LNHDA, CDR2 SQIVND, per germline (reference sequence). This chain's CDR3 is CASSMWTVPEAFF. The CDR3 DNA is TGTGCCAGTAGTATGTGGACAGTCCCTGAAGCTTTCTTT. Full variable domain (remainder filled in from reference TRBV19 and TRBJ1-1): DGGITQSPKYLFRKEGQNVTLSCEQNLNHDAMYWYRQDPGQGLRLIYYSQIVNDFQKGDIAEGYSVSREKKESFPLTVTSAQKNPTAFYLCASSMWTVPEAFFGQGTRLTVV.

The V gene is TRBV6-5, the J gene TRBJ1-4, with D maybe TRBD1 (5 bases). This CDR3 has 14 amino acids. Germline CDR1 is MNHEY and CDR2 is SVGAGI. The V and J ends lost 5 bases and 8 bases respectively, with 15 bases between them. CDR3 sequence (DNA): TGTGCCAGCAGTCCCGGGGCAACGGGAGAAAAACTGTTTTTT. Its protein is CASSPGATGEKLFF.

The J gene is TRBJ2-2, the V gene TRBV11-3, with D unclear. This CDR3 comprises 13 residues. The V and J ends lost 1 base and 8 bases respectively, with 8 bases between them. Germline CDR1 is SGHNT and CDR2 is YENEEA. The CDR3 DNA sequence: TGTGCCAGCAGCTTAGCGAGTGCAGGGGAGCTGTTTTTT. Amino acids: CASSLASAGELFF.

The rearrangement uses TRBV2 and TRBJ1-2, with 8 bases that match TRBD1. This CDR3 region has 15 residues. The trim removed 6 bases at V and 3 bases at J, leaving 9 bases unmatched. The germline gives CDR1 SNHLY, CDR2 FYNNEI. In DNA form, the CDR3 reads TGTGCCAGCAGGAAAGCAGGGGGCGGGGACTATGGCTACACCTTC. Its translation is CASRKAGGGDYGYTF.

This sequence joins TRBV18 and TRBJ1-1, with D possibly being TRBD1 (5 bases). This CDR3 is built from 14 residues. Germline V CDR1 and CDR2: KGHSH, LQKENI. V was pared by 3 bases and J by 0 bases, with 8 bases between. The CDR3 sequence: CASSPGDLNTEAFF. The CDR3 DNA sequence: TGTGCCAGCTCACCGGGGGATTTGAACACTGAAGCTTTCTTT.

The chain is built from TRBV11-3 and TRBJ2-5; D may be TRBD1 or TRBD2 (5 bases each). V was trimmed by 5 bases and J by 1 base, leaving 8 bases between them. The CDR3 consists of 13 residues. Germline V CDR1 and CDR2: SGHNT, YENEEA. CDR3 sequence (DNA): TGTGCCAGCAGCCCCGGGACCCAAGAGACCCAGTACTTC. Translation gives CASSPGTQETQYF. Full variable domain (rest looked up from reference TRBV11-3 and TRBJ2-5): EAGVVQSPRYKIIEKKQPVAFWCNPISGHNTLYWYLQNLGQGPELLIRYENEEAVDDSQLPKDRFSAERLKGVDSTLKIQPAELGDSAVYLCASSPGTQETQYFGPGTRLLVL.

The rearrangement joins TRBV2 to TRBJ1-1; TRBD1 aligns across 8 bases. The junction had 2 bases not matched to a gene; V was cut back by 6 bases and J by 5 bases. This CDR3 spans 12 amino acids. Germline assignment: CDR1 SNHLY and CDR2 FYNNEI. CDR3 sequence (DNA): TGTGCCAGCAGGACAGGGGCAACTGAAGCTTTCTTT. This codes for CASRTGATEAFF.